This passage covers 9 T cell receptor beta chains from one sample sequenced in a study of blood T cell repertoires in COVID-19. TCRdb's table, derived via immunoSEQ multiplex PCR, lists solely in-frame clones and lacks some. This sample yields 150,000 to 200,000 clones, of which approximately 88% are seen a single time; under 15% belongs to the top ten. Input material: PBMCs or T cells enriched from blood (not recorded which). Source of these receptors: a woman aged 55-75 years who had recovered from COVID-19.

V and J are TRBV19 and TRBJ1-5, with unresolved D. The V gene lost 3 bases and the J gene lost 1 base, with 13 bases spanning the gap. This CDR3 is built from 16 residues. Germline V lookup: CDR1 LNHDA, CDR2 SQIVND (reference sequence). The CDR3 DNA is TGTGCCAGTAGTATTCACAGCCGTCTCAGCAATCAGCCCCAGCATTTT. This codes for CASSIHSRLSNQPQHF.

The chain recombines TRBV19 with TRBJ1-1; TRBD1 aligns across 9 bases. The V gene's germline CDR1 is LNHDA and CDR2 SQIVND (reference sequence). The CDR3 loop spans 13 amino acids. V lost 4 bases to trimming and J lost 7 bases; unmatched junction nucleotides: 4. The CDR3 is CASSKDRGNEAFF. The CDR3, as DNA: TGTGCCAGTAGTAAAGACAGGGGGAATGAAGCTTTCTTT. Based on the CDR3 plus reference TRBV19 and TRBJ1-1, the full variable domain is DGGITQSPKYLFRKEGQNVTLSCEQNLNHDAMYWYRQDPGQGLRLIYYSQIVNDFQKGDIAEGYSVSREKKESFPLTVTSAQKNPTAFYLCASSKDRGNEAFFGQGTRLTVV.

This rearrangement joins TRBV21-1 to TRBJ1-1. TRBV21-1 represents a pseudogene. This CDR3 is built from 12 residues. The CDR3 nucleotides read TGTGCCAGCAGATCCCACGGGACTGAAGCTTTCTTT. Its protein is CASRSHGTEAFF.

The chain is built from TRBV6-1 and TRBJ1-2; D gene uncertain. V was pared by 0 bases and J by 4 bases, with 15 bases between. The germline V gene encodes CDR1 MNHNS and CDR2 SASEGT. The CDR3 extends over 16 amino acids. CDR3 region: CASSEAGLGRSYGYTF. The CDR3 region has the DNA TGTGCCAGCAGTGAAGCCGGGTTGGGGAGAAGCTATGGCTACACCTTC.

The chain has TRBV7-9 and TRBJ1-1; perhaps TRBD1 as D (5 bases). This CDR3 region has 13 residues. V was trimmed by 2 bases and J by 5 bases, leaving 9 bases between them. Germline V gene lookup returns CDR1 SEHNR and CDR2 FQNEAQ (reference sequence). CDR3 protein: CASSLWEGTEAFF. Written as DNA, the CDR3 is TGTGCCAGCAGCTTATGGGAGGGGACTGAAGCTTTCTTT.

The chain recombines TRBV2 with TRBJ1-1; TRBD1 might be the D (5 bases). The CDR3 sequence is 15 residues long. The V gene lost 4 bases and the J gene lost 4 bases, with 16 bases spanning the gap. The germline V gene has CDR1 SNHLY and CDR2 FYNNEI. Here the CDR3 reads CASSVGEGMVTEAFF. For the CDR3, the DNA is TGTGCCAGCAGTGTAGGGGAGGGGATGGTCACTGAAGCTTTCTTT. The full variable domain, its missing parts supplied by reference TRBV2 and TRBJ1-1, is EPEVTQTPSHQVTQMGQEVILRCVPISNHLYFYWYRQILGQKVEFLVSFYNNEISEKSEIFDDQFSVERPDGSNFTLKIRSTKLEDSAMYFCASSVGEGMVTEAFFGQGTRLTVV.

V usage is TRBV29-1 and J usage is TRBJ2-3, with D maybe TRBD2 (5 bases). There are 15 residues in the CDR3. Germline CDR1 is SQVTM and CDR2 is ANQGSEA. V was cut by 6 bases and J by 7 bases, with 23 bases left in between. The CDR3 reads CSVESGLAFGNTQYF. As DNA, the CDR3 is TGCAGCGTAGAAAGTGGACTGGCCTTCGGGAATACGCAGTATTTT.

The rearrangement joins TRBV29-1 to TRBJ1-2; D remains unclear. Looked up from germline, CDR1 is SQVTM and CDR2 is ANQGSEA. The CDR3 sequence is 12 residues long. Trimming pared 7 bases from V and 0 bases from J, leaving 9 bases between. The CDR3 protein is CSAAQPNYGYTF. DNA for the CDR3: TGCAGCGCGGCACAGCCTAACTATGGCTACACCTTC.

V and J are TRBV7-2 and TRBJ1-1; no reliable D call. Germline V gene lookup returns CDR1 SGHTA and CDR2 FQGNSA. V was shortened by 3 bases and J by 4 bases, with 12 bases between the two germline ends. The CDR3 is 14 residues long. CDR3 sequence (DNA): TGTGCCAGCAGCTTTGCCGGGAGGAGCACTGAAGCTTTCTTT. This encodes CASSFAGRSTEAFF. Using reference TRBV7-2 and TRBJ1-1 for the parts outside the CDR3, the full variable domain is GAGVSQSPSNKVTEKGKDVELRCDPISGHTALYWYRQSLGQGLEFLIYFQGNSAPDKSGLPSDRFSAERTGGSVSTLTIQRTQQEDSAVYLCASSFAGRSTEAFFGQGTRLTVV.